This T cell receptor (beta chain) was recorded in a study of cytomegalovirus exposure and HLA in healthy donors (dated by TCRdb to the late 2010s). Study-level background: According to an earlier analysis of 587 of the donors, some 170 million T cells yielded roughly 100 million unique TCR beta sequences and 276 Gb of sequence data. An early release that covered 640 HLA-typed donors contained 300 to 350 gigabases of sequencing data and approximately 85 million unique TCR sequences. The genetic ancestry cluster associated with self-reported Caucasian donors included over 65% of the 398 genotyped donors. The aim of the study was to test whether cataloging public T cell receptors could identify signatures of past pathogen exposure. The study used immunosequencing to profile the T cell repertoires of more than 650 subjects and linked those repertoires to cytomegalovirus serostatus. A separate validation cohort of 100 to 150 different subjects was used in addition to the 666-subject first cohort. High-throughput TCR immunosequencing, statistical association of individual TCRs with disease status, and machine learning were combined to predict cytomegalovirus infection status. A later analysis re-examined previously published TCR beta repertoires from more than 650 donors and added high-resolution HLA genotyping to investigate patterns of TCR occurrence. Rather than drawing on any new phenotypic data, the later analysis identified candidate immune exposures from TCR beta sequences and the way those sequences occurred across donors. An earlier analysis of fewer than 700 of the donors applied high-throughput TCR beta sequencing to assess whether each TCR beta V gene segment acted as functional or pseudogenic. Donor age, sex, ethnicity and CMV serostatus were compiled together with the repertoire data. Genome-wide SNP genotypes for about 60% of the 666 donors were used in a later genetic analysis, which treated that subset as a discovery cohort. All discovery cohort repertoires had been generated using a single sequencing platform. Class I and class II HLA loci were covered by the typing at four-digit resolution. The number of donors typed differed by locus, with about 629-640 for A, B, C, DRB1 and DQB1, more than 500 for DQA1, approximately 570 for DPA1, and around 460 for DPB1. Because of strong linkage in the cohort, five DR-DQ haplotypes were treated as single units for association and clustering. Across 300 to 500 genotyped donors of the cohort, an average of roughly 200,000 unique TCR beta nucleotide sequences per donor were sequenced, and around 20% of those sequences were non-productive. Overall results and qualifications from the work: The cohort was sequenced for TCR beta chains only, and without alpha or paired-chain data the features that could be detected were limited. According to a later genetic analysis, donors in an Asian-associated ancestry cluster had fewer N-insertions in productive TCRs than the roughly 670-donor mean. In a later analysis, the rate of TCR association differed among HLA loci, with DRB1 alleles having the most associated TCRs and HLA-C alleles having the fewest. Specific HLA alleles were associated with more than 15,000 TCR beta sequences at a false discovery rate of 0.05 in a later analysis. Seventeen rarely observed V segments, including chromosome 9 orphons, were excluded from the earlier analysis of 550 to 700 of the donors because counts were too low. A further reported finding was that TCR beta sequences accurately predicted the HLA-A and HLA-B alleles for most subjects in the first cohort. A later analysis found that most CMV-associated TCR beta chains appeared HLA-restricted, with HLA associations seemingly driven largely by CMV exposure. The classifier was reported to diagnose cytomegalovirus status with high specificity and sensitivity in both the original and validation cohorts. Because HLA typing was missing for some donors at each locus, association tests included only the typed subset. It was suggested by the authors that the approach could potentially be generalized to other disease states and immunological phenotypes. Linkage disequilibrium might explain the correlated functional status among segregating V segments, but an unknown experimental factor could not be ruled out. The study listed around 160 TCR beta chains as associated with cytomegalovirus. Because the 87-base-pair reads could not distinguish some IMGT-functional V segments, including TRBV6-2 and TRBV6-3, those segments were excluded. According to a later analysis, parvovirus B19, influenza, CMV and Epstein-Barr virus appeared linked to several top co-occurrence clusters. The only immune exposure information available for the cohort was CMV serostatus. An earlier analysis of some 590 of the donors showed that most TCR beta V segments appeared in productive rearrangements either about 87% or about 30% of the time, which broadly matched IMGT annotations. In vitro tests confirmed that a few of the cytomegalovirus-associated TCR beta chains recognize cytomegalovirus antigens. A later genetic analysis associated a missense DCLRE1C variant with V-gene and J-gene trimming of TCR beta chains, and an independent cohort replicated the association. The presence/absence analyses assumed that sequencing depth was roughly uniform across donors, and that assumption may not be true. In a later analysis, HLA-associated TCR beta chains showed more clonal expansion and lower generation probabilities than non-associated chains that were equally common. Most TCR sequences were observed very rarely across donors, whereas some public TCRs were present in many individuals. When HLA alleles, especially DR and DQ, strongly co-occurred, attributing TCR associations to individual alleles was difficult. A cluster of highly shared sequence variants was judged likely to represent a technical artifact of the sequencing pipeline.

The method behind the library was the immunoSEQ multiplex PCR assay. For the multiplex PCR, a mixture combining 60 forward primers for TCR Vbeta segments and 13 reverse primers for TCR Jbeta segments was used. Amplification of the CDR3 region of rearranged TCR beta genes was performed with a multiplex PCR assay on genomic DNA. On the Illumina HiSeq System, the amplified TCR beta libraries were sequenced as 87-base-pair reads. On the study's bioinformatics: Across the roughly 640 repertoires, a later analysis counted approximately 75 million unique TCR beta chains, around 11 million of which were shared by at least two donors. Raw reads were error-corrected and collapsed into unique sequences by a nearest-neighbor algorithm in which closely related sequences were merged to remove PCR and sequencing errors. CDR3 sequences were aligned to IMGT reference sequences to assign V, D and J gene segments. For a sequence to be retained, a match of at least six nucleotides was required to both a V gene segment and a J gene segment. A rearrangement was called productive if the CDR3 had no stop codons and remained in frame with V and J, and every other rearrangement was called non-productive. Following IMGT convention, CDR3 was defined as the stretch from the second conserved V-encoded cysteine up to the conserved J-encoded phenylalanine. The earlier analysis of 450 to 750 of the donors excluded any sequence lacking an unambiguous match to a single V gene segment. In an earlier analysis of 587 of the donors, a V segment was called functional when productive rearrangements were above 56.7%, and segregating when the standard deviation between donors exceeded 5%. A statistical classification framework was built to diagnose cytomegalovirus status from the catalog of TCR beta chain sequences. In a later analysis, V and J genes were assigned by comparing TCR nucleotide sequences against IMGT/GENE-DB human TR gene sequences. In a later analysis, CDR3 sequences and most-parsimonious VDJ recombination scenarios were assigned using the TCRdist pipeline. In a later analysis, every TCR beta chain was defined by the combination of its CDR3 amino acid sequence and its V-gene family, and reads without a unique V-gene family were dropped. To address suspected cross-contamination and a sequencing artifact, a later analysis removed 592 highly shared, low-generation-probability nucleotide sequences. In a later analysis, a clonal expansion index was calculated for each public chain from normalized within-repertoire ranks of inferred template counts. Generation probabilities in a later analysis came from a VDJ recombination model fitted to out-of-frame rearrangements, and those results were checked against IGoR. A later analysis scored TCR-TCR, TCR-HLA and TCR-CMV co-occurrence with hypergeometric tests, applying a repertoire-size bias correction to TCR pairs. To estimate false discovery rates, a later analysis permuted the HLA or CMV assignments 20 times. A later analysis grouped co-occurring TCRs with DBSCAN, adding TCRdist sequence similarity when clustering within HLA-allele-positive subsets. For co-occurrence clustering, repertoires with fewer than 30,000 or more than 120,000 public chains were excluded, along with roughly 5 repertoires with anomalous nucleotide sharing. TCRdb's version of the immuneACCESS table is confined to in-frame rearrangements and falls short of the full clone set. An unresolved V gene accounts for under half of the shortfall where checked; the remainder is of unknown origin. That table gives V, J and clone size, and the DNA gave D and trimming. For this sample there are approximately 240,000 clones; 77% appear just once. 2.5% to 3% of the sample rests with the top ten.

Note on this clone: Its target antigen remains unknown. Base qualities are not provided; no much larger clone lies one nucleotide away.

In total, just over 650 healthy bone marrow donors made up the cohort. At the time of sampling, every cohort member was nominally healthy, though immune exposures that went unrecorded were likely present. The donor was CMV seropositive and was included in the group of around 300 seropositive cohort members. A peripheral blood sample was provided by each donor, and peripheral blood mononuclear cells were used for TCR beta sequencing. Genomic DNA was extracted from the blood cell samples with the Qiagen DNeasy Blood Extraction Kit. Its CDR3 holds 15 amino acids, cysteine through phenylalanine. The entry retains the CDR3 DNA only, 45 bases that are in frame from base 1. Trimming removed 3 bases from V and 8 bases from J, leaving 20 bases between the germline ends. From the germline V gene, CDR1 is SGDLS and CDR2 is YYNGEE.

The sample consisted of PBMCs. This sequence originates from a woman aged 55-70 years in good health and CMV-seropositive. The chain employs TRBV9 and TRBJ1-2, with TRBD1 tentatively as D gene (6 bases match). CDR3 sequence: CASSAGGAGVGGYTF. The DNA reads TGTGCCAGCAGCGCCGGCGGTGCAGGGGTCGGGGGCTACACCTTC. With the rest looked up from the reference TRBV9 and TRBJ1-2 genes rather than sequenced, the full variable domain is DSGVTQTPKHLITATGQRVTLRCSPRSGDLSVYWYQQSLDQGLQFLIQYYNGEERAKGNILERFSAQQFPDLHSELNLSSLELGDSALYFCASSAGGAGVGGYTFGSGTRLTVV.